This T cell receptor (beta chain) was captured by sequencing in a study of T cell repertoires in cytomegalovirus infection (dated by TCRdb to the late 2010s). Background for the entire study: Peptide stimulations targeted recently identified HLA-C-restricted CMV epitopes, whose presentation resists viral immunomodulation, together with well-studied HLA-B-restricted epitopes. Donor HLA type was relevant to the analysis, as public TCR beta signatures indicated carriage of CMV infection together with the matching HLA type. Overall study outcomes, separate from this receptor: In both this cohort and an independent cohort of some 370 donors, the cumulative frequency of public TCR beta family members distinguished carriers of CMV infection plus the relevant HLA type. The ex vivo response was dominated by HLA-C-restricted CMV-specific TCR beta clonotypes, and the single most frequent clonotype in two of eight donors was supplied by these HLA-C-restricted clonotypes.

What this sample's treatment or condition label stands for: in vitro stimulation with specific CMV peptide epitopes to enrich CMV-specific T cells. From a lookup of the germline V gene, CDR1 and CDR2 are SGHVS and FNYEAQ. The CDR3 measures 15 amino acids from cysteine to phenylalanine. The kept DNA is CDR3 alone, 45 bases in frame from the first base. Here V drops 4 bases and J drops 5 bases, and the junction holds 8 bases not matched to any gene. This clonotype was observed a few times. Its antigen is not yet known. Qualities for individual bases were not recorded, and no much larger clone is one base off. For sequencing, an Illumina HiSeq 1500 was employed. Using fastp trimming at Q25 and MiXCR clonotype assembly, TCRdb reanalyzed the public sequencing data and kept in-frame beta chains. Each CDR3 protein gets just one entry, which takes the most common genes and DNA from the rows behind it. The sample table shows around 900,000 distinct CDR3 sequences, and around 30% are seen once. Jointly, the top ten make up about an eighth of the sample.

Rearrangement joined TRBV7-6 to TRBJ2-5, with 9 central nucleotides matching TRBD1. The sequence was collected from a human donor in good health (CMV status not recorded). Some clones in this sample may be carry-over from other donors' samples. The sample here was cultured CD8+ T cells from PBMCs, taken from culture after CMV antigen stimulation. The nucleotides read TGTGCCAGCAGCTCCTTGGACAGGGGAGGGGAGACCCAGTACTTC. Its protein reads: CASSSLDRGGETQYF.